The T cell receptor (beta chain) described here comes from a study of glioma-infiltrating T cells after dendritic cell vaccination. Study background: Between about 2002 and 2012, patients got autologous tumor lysate-pulsed dendritic cell vaccines.

Time point defined: after dendritic cell vaccination, including at tumor progression/relapse. Selection required adequate fresh-frozen tumor tissue plus more than two years' survival data. None of the glioblastoma patients had an isocitrate dehydrogenase mutation. The primer mix had 60 V beta and 13 J beta primers. Assay: immunoSEQ multiplex PCR; the TCRdb copy retains only in-frame clones and omits some. The data show roughly 80,000 clones, around 90% seen once. The CDR3 runs 15 residues. Germline V gene lookup returns CDR1 SGHDN and CDR2 FVKESK. V lost 4 bases, J lost 1 base, and 7 bases stayed unmatched.

This clonotype was sampled from a human donor with glioblastoma. Sample: blood, taken after dendritic cell vaccination. The chain recombines TRBV14 with TRBJ2-7; 7 bases match TRBD2. CDR3 bases: TGTGCCAGCAGCCCCGACGGGCGGGGGTCCTACGAGCAGTACTTC. This codes for CASSPDGRGSYEQYF. The variable domain in full, completed from reference TRBV14 and TRBJ2-7, reads EAGVTQFPSHSVIEKGQTVTLRCDPISGHDNLYWYRRVMGKEIKFLLHFVKESKQDESGMPNNRFLAERTGGTYSTLKVQPAELEDSGVYFCASSPDGRGSYEQYFGPGTRLTVT.